The 22 T cell receptor beta chains listed next were all sequenced from one sample in a study of shared clonotypes between healthy human individuals. Profiled with immunoSEQ multiplex PCR; TCRdb holds only in-frame clones, not every one. The sample holds some 980,000 clones, 60% to 85% seen once. Sequencing was done on a sample of memory CD4+ T cells sorted from blood. Subset described: CD45RA-negative fraction. Every receptor here comes from a man aged 18 to 29 in good health.

The sample holds one count of this clone. V usage is TRBV10-3 and J usage is TRBJ2-5, with unresolved D. Germline V CDR1 and CDR2: ENHRY, SYGVKD. Trimming cost V 2 bases and J 4 bases, with 8 bases left between them. The CDR3 totals 13 residues. The CDR3 nucleotides are TGTGCCATCAGTGAGCTCCACAGAGAGACCCAGTACTTC. Its protein product is CAISELHRETQYF.

The chain carries TRBV7-9 and TRBJ2-5; 7 bases fit TRBD2. Germline V lookup: CDR1 SEHNR, CDR2 FQNEAQ (reference sequence). This CDR3 has 15 residues. Germline trimming cut 5 bases from V and 4 bases from J; bases unmatched to any gene: 10. The CDR3 region is CASSPRGRGRETQYF. Here the CDR3 DNA reads TGTGCCAGCAGCCCCCGAGGGCGGGGGAGAGAGACCCAGTACTTC.

The chain links TRBV29-1 to TRBJ2-7; D is uncertain. V lost 6 bases and J lost 3, with 12 bases in between. Germline V gives CDR1 SQVTM, CDR2 ANQGSEA. The CDR3 is 12 amino acids. The CDR3 loop is CSVDGSGYEQYF. CDR3 DNA sequence: TGCAGCGTCGACGGGTCCGGCTACGAGCAGTACTTC.

This chain links TRBV19 with TRBJ2-3; D is perhaps TRBD1 or TRBD2 (5 bases each). CDR1 and CDR2 (germline): LNHDA, SQIVND (reference sequence). The CDR3 sequence is 15 residues long. Trimming cost V 3 bases and J 3 bases, with 13 bases left between them. The CDR3 region is CASSIAGSRTDTQYF. The CDR3 DNA is TGTGCCAGTAGTATCGCAGGGAGTAGGACAGATACGCAGTATTTT. Full variable domain (remainder filled in from reference TRBV19 and TRBJ2-3): DGGITQSPKYLFRKEGQNVTLSCEQNLNHDAMYWYRQDPGQGLRLIYYSQIVNDFQKGDIAEGYSVSREKKESFPLTVTSAQKNPTAFYLCASSIAGSRTDTQYFGPGTRLTVL.

The CDR3 sequence: CAIRGGTSGTRETQYF. The CDR3, as DNA: TGTGCCATCAGGGGGGGGACTAGCGGGACTCGGGAGACCCAGTACTTC. V usage is TRBV10-3 and J usage is TRBJ2-5; 13 bases agree with TRBD2. V dropped 6 bases and J dropped 5; count of bases not matched to a gene: 9. The germline V gene encodes CDR1 ENHRY and CDR2 SYGVKD. The CDR3 totals 16 residues.

The chain links TRBV6-1 to TRBJ2-7; D unresolved. The ends were cut back, 10 bases at V and 1 base at J, with 11 bases in the middle. The CDR3 runs 12 residues. The V gene's germline CDR1 is MNHNS and CDR2 SASEGT. The CDR3 nucleotides read TGTGCCACCTCTTCAAATTCCTACGAGCAGTACTTC. Encoded protein: CATSSNSYEQYF.

CDR3 residues: CASSRTPSGTEAFF. CDR3 nucleotides: TGTGCCAGCAGCCGTACACCCTCCGGCACTGAAGCTTTCTTT. The V gene is TRBV6-1, the J gene TRBJ1-1; D remains unclear. Per the germline V gene, CDR1 is MNHNS and CDR2 is SASEGT. Trimming left V 6 bases short and J 4 bases short, with 15 bases between. The CDR3 runs to 14 residues.

Many counts were recorded for this clone. The rearrangement uses TRBV15 and TRBJ1-5; 7 bases line up with TRBD1. Germline values: CDR1 LNHNV, CDR2 YYDKDF (reference sequence). CDR3 length: 17 residues. V shed 0 bases and J 4 bases; nucleotides not matched to a gene: 9. CDR3 sequence (DNA): TGTGCCACCAGCAGAGAGGAGGGGGCGAGGGGGAATCAGCCCCAGCATTTT. This codes for CATSREEGARGNQPQHF.

V and J are TRBV6-1 and TRBJ2-1; maybe TRBD2 (6 bases). CDR1 and CDR2 from the germline V gene are MNHNS and SASEGT. The CDR3 length is 13 residues. V was pared by 5 bases and J by 6 bases, with 11 bases between. CDR3: CASSFREFNEQFF. CDR3 coding DNA: TGTGCCAGCAGTTTCCGGGAGTTCAATGAGCAGTTCTTC.

The rearrangement joins TRBV30 to TRBJ1-6; 9 bases line up with TRBD1. This CDR3 is 14 amino acids long. Trimming cost V 8 bases and J 10 bases; bases outside gene matches: 12. The V gene's germline CDR1 is GTSNPN and CDR2 SVGIG (reference sequence). CDR3 residues: CAHGTGRLGSPLHF. CDR3 nucleotide sequence: TGTGCCCACGGGACAGGGCGACTAGGGTCACCCCTCCACTTT.

The chain combines TRBV5-4 with TRBJ2-5; 7 nucleotides align to TRBD1. J lost 5 bases, V lost 2 bases, and 9 bases had no gene match. Germline loops: CDR1 SGHNT, CDR2 YYREEE (reference sequence). The length of the CDR3 is 15 residues. The CDR3 spells CASSFRTGVAETQYF. The CDR3 coding sequence is TGTGCCAGCAGCTTCCGGACAGGTGTGGCGGAGACCCAGTACTTC.

This chain connects TRBV27 to TRBJ2-7; 7 bases are shared with TRBD2. Per germline, CDR1 MNHEY and CDR2 SMNVEV (reference sequence). Trimming removed 6 bases from V and 5 bases from J; junction bases left unmatched: 10. The CDR3 runs 14 residues. In DNA, the CDR3 is TGTGCCAGCAGCCCCAACGGGGGAGGGAACGAGCAGTACTTC. This translates into CASSPNGGGNEQYF.

The gene calls are TRBV5-3 and TRBJ2-7; 9 nucleotides line up with TRBD2. TRBV5-3 is treated as an ORF (open reading frame) with a function not yet certain. V shed 0 bases, J shed 0 bases, and the junction held 1 base outside the gene matches. The CDR3 length is 15 residues. The chain's CDR3 is CARSLGTSDSYEQYF. The CDR3 DNA reads TGTGCCAGAAGCTTGGGGACTAGCGACTCCTACGAGCAGTACTTC.

On this clone itself: The sample holds other DNA sequences that translate to the same CDR3. J is TRBJ1-1 and V is TRBV18; TRBD1 aligns across 9 bases. The CDR3 has 15 amino acids. The germline V gene encodes CDR1 KGHSH and CDR2 LQKENI. J gave up 3 bases and V 6 bases, and 8 bases lay outside the gene matches. This CDR3 reads CASSPRTGEYTEAFF. CDR3 in DNA: TGTGCCAGCTCCCCCAGGACAGGGGAATACACTGAAGCTTTCTTT.

This rearrangement joins TRBV21-1 to TRBJ1-2; the table gives TRBD1 as D, unverified against the DNA. TRBV21-1 is a listed pseudogene. This CDR3 region has 15 residues. CDR3 sequence: CASSVGDRPSYGYTF. DNA of the CDR3: TGTGCCAGCAGCGTAGGGGACAGACCTTCCTATGGCTACACCTTC.

In the case of this clone: A read error may be the cause here, since a much bigger clone is one base away. Other DNA sequences of this sample code for an identical CDR3. The chain joins TRBV5-1 to TRBJ2-2; D unresolved. Germline values: CDR1 SGHRS, CDR2 YFSETQ. This CDR3 has 13 amino acids. Trimming removed 0 bases from V and 5 bases from J, with 5 bases in between. CDR3 bases: TGCGCCAGCAGCTTGGAAGGGACCGGGGAGCTGTTTTTT. It translates to CASSLEGTGELFF. Looking up the rest from reference TRBV5-1 and TRBJ2-2 gives the full variable domain: KAGVTQTPRYLIKTRGQQVTLSCSPISGHRSVSWYQQTPGQGLQFLFEYFSETQRNKGNFPGRFSGRQFSNSRSEMNVSTLELGDSALYLCASSLEGTGELFFGEGSRLTVL.

CDR3 DNA sequence: TGCGCCAGCAGCTTGGCGGGGACGTATAACCAGCCCCAGCATTTT. Protein sequence: CASSLAGTYNQPQHF. This chain connects TRBV5-1 to TRBJ1-5, with D possibly being TRBD1 (5 bases). The V end lost 0 bases, the J end lost 7 bases, and 14 bases lay between the germline ends. The CDR3 is 15 residues long. The V gene's germline CDR1 is SGHRS and CDR2 YFSETQ.

The chain combines TRBV11-2 with TRBJ1-4; TRBD1 might be the D (6 bases). The ends were cut back, 6 bases at V and 7 bases at J, with 15 bases in the middle. The CDR3 spans 14 residues. From germline, CDR1 is SGHAT and CDR2 FQNNGV. CDR3 protein: CASSRKTGFEKLFF. The DNA for the CDR3 is TGTGCCAGCAGTCGAAAGACAGGATTTGAAAAACTGTTTTTT.

Turning to this clone: This sample also contains other DNA sequences that code for the same CDR3. The rearrangement uses TRBV5-1 and TRBJ1-1, with 7 bases lining up with TRBD1. With V trimmed by 3 bases and J by 1 base, 3 bases remained unmatched. CDR1 SGHRS and CDR2 YFSETQ come from the germline V gene. The CDR3 consists of 14 residues. The CDR3 protein is CASSSPGGNTEAFF. The CDR3 DNA is TGCGCCAGCAGCTCCCCAGGGGGGAACACTGAAGCTTTCTTT. Based on the CDR3 plus reference TRBV5-1 and TRBJ1-1, the full variable domain is KAGVTQTPRYLIKTRGQQVTLSCSPISGHRSVSWYQQTPGQGLQFLFEYFSETQRNKGNFPGRFSGRQFSNSRSEMNVSTLELGDSALYLCASSSPGGNTEAFFGQGTRLTVV.

V gene TRBV6-1 combines with J gene TRBJ1-2; TRBD1 agrees at 8 bases. V trimming: 7 bases; J trimming: 8 bases; junction bases outside the gene matches: 15. The CDR3 totals 15 residues. CDR1 and CDR2 (germline): MNHNS, SASEGT. The CDR3 DNA reads as TGTGCCAGCACTCCGTTGGGTGCAGGGGGCGAAGGCTACACCTTC. Protein sequence: CASTPLGAGGEGYTF.

The V and J genes are TRBV12-5 and TRBJ2-7, with D possibly TRBD1 on 6 matching bases. Between the trimmed V and J ends, which lost 7 bases and 2 bases, there was a span of 12 bases. This CDR3 is built from 13 residues. Germline V gene lookup returns CDR1 LGHNT and CDR2 FRNRAP. CDR3 in amino acids: CASVKTGPYEQYF. CDR3 nucleotides: TGTGCTAGTGTCAAGACAGGACCCTACGAGCAGTACTTC.

Only one count was recorded for this clone. The same CDR3 is also encoded by other DNA sequences in this sample. V gene TRBV18 combines with J gene TRBJ1-6; no clear D gene. The germline CDR1 and CDR2 sequences are KGHSH and LQKENI. The CDR3 runs 13 residues. Trimming took off 5 bases at V and 6 bases at J, with 8 bases between the two ends. DNA of the CDR3: TGTGCCAGCTCAGGCGGTGGTAATTCACCCCTCCACTTT. Encoded protein: CASSGGGNSPLHF.